The rows below give T cell receptor beta chains drawn from one sample of a study of blood T cell repertoires in COVID-19. Assay used: immunoSEQ multiplex PCR; TCRdb lists only in-frame clones, some missing. The sample lists fewer than 400,000 clones; under 90% were seen once. Sequencing was done on a sample of peripheral blood. These receptors were obtained from a woman in her 30s with COVID-19, enrolled during active disease. The CDR3 runs from the conserved cysteine through the conserved F or W.

v_call cdr3_aa
TRBV28 CASRTDRGLQPQHF
TRBV5-6 CASSHPRGRSYGYTF
TRBV27 CASSPLHRVGTGELFF
TRBV10-3 CAIQEHVNTEAFF
TRBV4-1 CASSQGATGGLYGYTF
TRBV5-4 CASSRSGDSNQPQHF
TRBV30 CAWREGLAGATDTQYF
TRBV6-5 CASSYSQGVNEQFF
TRBV2 CASSRGRETQYF
TRBV11-2 CASSFFSENEQFF
TRBV10-2 CASSRVDYNEQFF
TRBV7-3 CASSPNGGSTDTQYF
TRBV30 CAWGQGGDNEKLFF
TRBV27 CASSPLGGAIDNEQFF
TRBV7-8 CASRPHGDTEAFF
TRBV2 CASSDNPRPGRGSYEQYF
TRBV28 CASSYSSGSTENEQFF
TRBV7-9 CASSLALGPGDYGYTF
TRBV27 CASSFYGTGNQPQHF
TRBV11-2 CASGGDRVSGNTIYF
TRBV24-1 CATSDQRDSYNEQFF
TRBV7-6 CASSSGQEVRVPNEKLFF
TRBV25-1 CASRTEANYGYTF
TRBV2 CASSGLPGLAGGPQDTQYF
TRBV5-5 CASSLSRKSYEQYF
TRBV28 CASSASQGVKSNQPQHF
TRBV25-1 CASSFGRTGGNTIYF
TRBV6-1 CASSEELAGAYEQYF
TRBV6-5 CASSYSSRNYEQYF
TRBV19 CASSANLGTGAEAFF
TRBV4-1 CASSQDGAGYNEQFF
TRBV19 CASSGGGQGVNQPQHF
TRBV19 CASSTTGDQTQYF
TRBV5-1 CASSLSGGAGRVYRETQYF
TRBV29-1 CSVGLLTDTQYF
TRBV4-1 CASSQEQGALHF
TRBV6-5 CASSYGAGGQETQYF
TRBV7-3 CASSLTPSSSTDTQYF
TRBV11-2 CASRTGGTDTQYF
TRBV19 CASSSGLAGGRRDNEQFF
TRBV5-1 CASRGQGTNEKLFF
TRBV19 CASRDRHTEAFF
TRBV7-9 CASSLRGQGNEKLFF
TRBV28 CASSFYRDNSPLHF
TRBV30 CAWSHDSHNYGYTF
TRBV28 CASSPGQGYFTLHF
TRBV28 CASSSRDRITDTQYF
TRBV6-5 CASSLQGNGYTF
TRBV6-5 CASRKTGNSGNTIYF